This T cell receptor beta chain was identified in a study of vaccination effects on CD4 cells after COVID-19. Between the trimmed V and J ends, which lost 3 bases and 9 bases, there was a span of 18 bases. Germline values: CDR1 MGHRA, CDR2 YSYEKL. This CDR3 has 16 residues. Study-wide points: Few convalescent patients, and no early post-infection timepoints, were available to the study.

Sequencing was performed with immunoSEQ multiplex PCR; in TCRdb, only in-frame clones are kept and a portion is missing. Here the sample spans about 79,000 clones, about 70% being singletons. In the ViraFEST assay, antigen-specific CD4+ clonotypes were identified by expansion after peptide-pool stimulation. Cells that had been cultured for 10 days were the source of isolated CD4+ T cells. None of the vaccinated had previously contracted SARS-CoV-2, and their nucleocapsid antibodies tested negative. On this clone: Its antigen is currently unknown.

The chain has TRBV4-1 and TRBJ1-6, with a tentative D call TRBD1 (5 bases). The TCR originated in a human donor who received a COVID-19 vaccine. The source was CD4+ T cells from PBMCs cultured with HCoV-229E spike peptides, collected before COVID-19 vaccination. The CDR3 protein is CASSQAVGAGSSPLHF. The CDR3 DNA is TGCGCCAGCAGCCAGGCAGTTGGGGCCGGTAGTTCACCCCTCCACTTT.